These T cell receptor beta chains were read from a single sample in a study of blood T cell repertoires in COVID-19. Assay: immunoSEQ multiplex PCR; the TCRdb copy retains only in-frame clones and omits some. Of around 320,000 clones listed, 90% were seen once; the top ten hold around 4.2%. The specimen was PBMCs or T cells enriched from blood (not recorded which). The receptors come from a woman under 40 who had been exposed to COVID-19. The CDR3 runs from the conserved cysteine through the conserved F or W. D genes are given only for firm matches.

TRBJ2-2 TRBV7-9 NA CASSYRSNTGELFF TGTGCCAGCAGCTACAGGTCGAACACCGGGGAGCTGTTTTTT
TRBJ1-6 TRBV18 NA CASSPLQGPLSSPLHF TGTGCCAGCTCACCATTACAGGGCCCGCTTAGTTCACCCCTCCACTTT
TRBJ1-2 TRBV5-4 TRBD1 CASSFWDRANYGYTF TGTGCCAGCAGCTTCTGGGACAGAGCTAACTATGGCTACACCTTC
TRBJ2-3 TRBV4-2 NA CASSPGGRGEVTDTQYF TGTGCCAGCAGCCCAGGGGGAAGGGGGGAAGTCACAGATACGCAGTATTTT
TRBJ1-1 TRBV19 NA CASSIGQGLLVNTEAFF TGTGCCAGTAGTATAGGGCAGGGCCTCCTTGTTAACACTGAAGCTTTCTTT
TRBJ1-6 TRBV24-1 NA CATSDPREAWSPLHF TGTGCCACCAGTGACCCACGGGAGGCTTGGTCACCCCTCCACTTT
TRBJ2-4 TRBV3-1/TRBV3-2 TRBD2 CASSQGGGRGYLFNIQYF TGTGCCAGCAGCCAAGGCGGGGGGCGGGGTTACTTATTCAACATTCAGTACTTC
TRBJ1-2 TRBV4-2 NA CASSQVQDNYGYTF TGTGCCAGCAGCCAAGTGCAGGATAACTATGGCTACACCTTC
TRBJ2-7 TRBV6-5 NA CASSSPMRISYEQYF TGTGCCAGCAGTTCCCCCATGCGAATCTCCTACGAGCAGTACTTC
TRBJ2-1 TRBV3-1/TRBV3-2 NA CASSQRIDEQFF TGTGCCAGCAGCCAGAGGATCGACGAGCAGTTCTTC
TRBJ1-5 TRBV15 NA CATSRDGRNQPQHF TGTGCCACCAGCAGAGATGGGAGGAATCAGCCCCAGCATTTT
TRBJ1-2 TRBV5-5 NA CASSPQGSGGYTF TGTGCCAGCAGCCCCCAAGGGAGCGGTGGCTACACCTTC
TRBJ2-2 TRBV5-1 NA CASSPSSLGGELFF TGCGCCAGCAGCCCGTCCTCCCTAGGCGGGGAGCTGTTTTTT
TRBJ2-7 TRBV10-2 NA CASSHQGRTYEQYF TGCGCCAGCAGTCATCAGGGCCGGACGTACGAGCAGTACTTC
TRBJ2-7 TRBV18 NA CASFRTGRYEQYF TGTGCCAGCTTCCGGACTGGCCGCTACGAGCAGTACTTC
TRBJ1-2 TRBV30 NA CAWSTQRWGYTF TGTGCCTGGAGTACCCAGCGGTGGGGCTACACCTTC
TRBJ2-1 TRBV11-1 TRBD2 CASGEGTIYNEQFF TGTGCCAGCGGGGAGGGGACTATCTACAATGAGCAGTTCTTC
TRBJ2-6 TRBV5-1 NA CASRPGWAYSGANVLTF TGCGCCAGCAGACCCGGCTGGGCGTACTCTGGGGCCAACGTCCTGACTTTC
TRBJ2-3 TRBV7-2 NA CASSRVAGITDTQYF TGTGCCAGCAGCAGGGTGGCGGGGATCACAGATACGCAGTATTTT
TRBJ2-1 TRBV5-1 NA CASSLEIQGYNEQFF TGCGCCAGCAGCTTGGAGATTCAGGGATACAATGAGCAGTTCTTC
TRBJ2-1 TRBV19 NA CASSRLRQDRQFF TGTGCCAGTAGCCGACTGCGACAGGATAGGCAGTTCTTC
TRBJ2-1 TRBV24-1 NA CATSDFVGGRNEQFF TGTGCCACCAGTGATTTTGTAGGGGGAAGGAATGAGCAGTTCTTC
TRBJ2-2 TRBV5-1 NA CASSLASTGELFF TGCGCCAGCAGCTTGGCTAGCACCGGGGAGCTGTTTTTT
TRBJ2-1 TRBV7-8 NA CASSPRNRAYNEQFF TGTGCCAGCAGCCCCCGGAACCGGGCCTACAATGAGCAGTTCTTC
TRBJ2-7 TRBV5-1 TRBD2 CASSFDPGLAGEQYF TGCGCCAGCAGCTTTGACCCCGGACTAGCGGGGGAGCAGTACTTC